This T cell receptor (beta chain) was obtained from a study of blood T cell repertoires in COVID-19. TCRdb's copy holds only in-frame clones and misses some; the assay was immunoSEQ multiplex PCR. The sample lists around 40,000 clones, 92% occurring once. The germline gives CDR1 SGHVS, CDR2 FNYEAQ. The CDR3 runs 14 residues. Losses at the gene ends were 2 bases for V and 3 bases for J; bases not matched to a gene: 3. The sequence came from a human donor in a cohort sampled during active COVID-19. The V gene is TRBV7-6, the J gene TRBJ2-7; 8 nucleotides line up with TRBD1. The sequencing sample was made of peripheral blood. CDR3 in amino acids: CASSLTGGVYEQYF. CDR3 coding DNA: TGTGCCAGCAGCTTAACAGGGGGAGTCTACGAGCAGTACTTC.